The rows below give T cell receptor beta chains drawn from one sample of a study of T-cell memory formation after mild COVID-19. TCRdb re-called the 5' RACE reads with MiXCR, one entry per CDR3 protein. Of about 360,000 distinct CDR3 sequences in the sample, 14% were seen once. Sequencing used PBMCs or a T cell subset sorted from them (not recorded which). These receptors all stem from a man aged 18 to 29 who had mild COVID-19 (a few samples of this study predate the infection). Cell type and time point are not known. Both conserved end residues are part of each CDR3. The D gene is left open where the match is weak. Only part of the rows carry a size: once, few, many, or a class if the clone is expanded.

v_call: TRBV7-2; j_call: TRBJ1-2; clone_size: .; d_call: .; cdr3_nt: TGTGCCAGCAGCTTAGGGCGGGTCAGGGGCTACACCTTC; cdr3_aa: CASSLGRVRGYTF
v_call: TRBV28; j_call: TRBJ1-1; clone_size: few; d_call: TRBD1; cdr3_nt: TGTGCCAGCACCAGACAGGGGGACACTGAAGCTTTCTTT; cdr3_aa: CASTRQGDTEAFF
v_call: TRBV29-1; j_call: TRBJ2-2; clone_size: few; d_call: .; cdr3_nt: TGCAGCTCTGCAACCCACACCGGGGAGCTGTTTTTT; cdr3_aa: CSSATHTGELFF
v_call: TRBV29-1; j_call: TRBJ1-2; clone_size: .; d_call: TRBD1; cdr3_nt: TGCAGCGTTGAATCAGGGGGCTATGGCTACACCTTC; cdr3_aa: CSVESGGYGYTF
v_call: TRBV12-3/TRBV12-4; j_call: TRBJ2-7; clone_size: few; d_call: .; cdr3_nt: TGTGCCAGCAGTTTATTAGGGGCCGAGGACGAGCAGTACTTC; cdr3_aa: CASSLLGAEDEQYF
v_call: TRBV29-1; j_call: TRBJ2-5; clone_size: few; d_call: TRBD1; cdr3_nt: TGCAGCGTAACAGGGGTCGAGGAGACCCAGTACTTC; cdr3_aa: CSVTGVEETQYF
v_call: TRBV5-1; j_call: TRBJ2-3; clone_size: few; d_call: .; cdr3_nt: TGCGCCAGCAGCTTGGATACGATCGGAGATACGCAGTATTTT; cdr3_aa: CASSLDTIGDTQYF
v_call: TRBV7-8; j_call: TRBJ2-3; clone_size: few; d_call: TRBD1; cdr3_nt: TGTGCCAGCACCGACAGGGGGCCCCACGGGGGAGATACGCAGTATTTT; cdr3_aa: CASTDRGPHGGDTQYF
v_call: TRBV29-1; j_call: TRBJ2-7; clone_size: .; d_call: TRBD2; cdr3_nt: TGCAGCGTTGATGGGGGGGTCGGCGGCTACGAGCAGTACTTC; cdr3_aa: CSVDGGVGGYEQYF
v_call: TRBV27; j_call: TRBJ1-2; clone_size: .; d_call: .; cdr3_nt: TGTGCCAGCAGCTCCCGGAGGGACTATGGCTACACCTTC; cdr3_aa: CASSSRRDYGYTF
v_call: TRBV6-1; j_call: TRBJ1-5; clone_size: .; d_call: .; cdr3_nt: TGTGCCAGCAGAACGGAAGCGGGCAATCAGCCCCAGCATTTT; cdr3_aa: CASRTEAGNQPQHF
v_call: TRBV5-1; j_call: TRBJ2-3; clone_size: many; d_call: TRBD2; cdr3_nt: TGCGCCAGCAGCTTGGGTCTAGCGGGGGCCACAGATACGCAGTATTTT; cdr3_aa: CASSLGLAGATDTQYF
v_call: TRBV15; j_call: TRBJ2-7; clone_size: .; d_call: TRBD2; cdr3_nt: TGTGCCACCAGCATTAGCGGGGGCGAGCAGTACTTC; cdr3_aa: CATSISGGEQYF
v_call: TRBV7-2; j_call: TRBJ2-4; clone_size: .; d_call: .; cdr3_nt: TGTGCCAGCAGCTTATTGGCTCTAGCCAAAAACATTCAGTACTTC; cdr3_aa: CASSLLALAKNIQYF
v_call: TRBV5-1; j_call: TRBJ2-7; clone_size: many; d_call: .; cdr3_nt: TGCGCCAGCAGCTGGGACAACACCTACGAGCAGTACTTC; cdr3_aa: CASSWDNTYEQYF
v_call: TRBV6-2/TRBV6-3; j_call: TRBJ2-5; clone_size: few; d_call: .; cdr3_nt: TGTGCCAGCAGCTCCCGACTCCCGGAGACCCAGTACTTC; cdr3_aa: CASSSRLPETQYF
v_call: TRBV5-4; j_call: TRBJ1-4; clone_size: few; d_call: .; cdr3_nt: TGTGCCAGCAGCCAGGGTGGAACTAATGAAAAACTGTTTTTT; cdr3_aa: CASSQGGTNEKLFF
v_call: TRBV4-1; j_call: TRBJ1-1; clone_size: many; d_call: .; cdr3_nt: TGCGCCAGCAGCCAAGAAGTGGCAGGTGGGACTGAAGCTTTCTTT; cdr3_aa: CASSQEVAGGTEAFF
v_call: TRBV30; j_call: TRBJ2-7; clone_size: .; d_call: TRBD1; cdr3_nt: TGTGCCTGGAGTCGGACAGGGATCGACGAGCAGTACTTC; cdr3_aa: CAWSRTGIDEQYF
v_call: TRBV5-4; j_call: TRBJ1-2; clone_size: few; d_call: .; cdr3_nt: TGTGCCAGCAGCTATGGGGAAGACAGTGGCTACACCTTC; cdr3_aa: CASSYGEDSGYTF
v_call: TRBV20-1; j_call: TRBJ2-5; clone_size: .; d_call: .; cdr3_nt: TGCAGTGCCAGGGTGGGTTCGCAAGAGACCCAGTACTTC; cdr3_aa: CSARVGSQETQYF
v_call: TRBV30; j_call: TRBJ2-7; clone_size: few; d_call: .; cdr3_nt: TGTGCCTGGAGTCCCGGGTTTTGGGGACAGTACTTC; cdr3_aa: CAWSPGFWGQYF
v_call: TRBV20-1; j_call: TRBJ2-3; clone_size: few; d_call: .; cdr3_nt: TGCAGTGCCAGATCCAGGAGCACAGATACGCAGTATTTT; cdr3_aa: CSARSRSTDTQYF
v_call: TRBV7-2; j_call: TRBJ2-3; clone_size: many; d_call: TRBD2; cdr3_nt: TGTGCCAGCAGCCTCCAGCGGGGAAGGGATACGCAGTATTTT; cdr3_aa: CASSLQRGRDTQYF
v_call: TRBV11-2; j_call: TRBJ2-1; clone_size: few; d_call: .; cdr3_nt: TGTGCCAGCAGCTTAGGTCGAGACCCCCTCTACAATGAGCAGTTCTTC; cdr3_aa: CASSLGRDPLYNEQFF
v_call: TRBV5-1; j_call: TRBJ2-1; clone_size: few; d_call: TRBD1; cdr3_nt: TGCGCCAGCAGCCCCCAGCCCCCCGGGACAGGCTACAATGAGCAGTTCTTC; cdr3_aa: CASSPQPPGTGYNEQFF
v_call: TRBV7-2; j_call: TRBJ2-3; clone_size: many; d_call: .; cdr3_nt: TGTGCCAGCAGCTTCGCCGGGGGCACAGATACGCAGTATTTT; cdr3_aa: CASSFAGGTDTQYF
v_call: TRBV5-1; j_call: TRBJ1-1; clone_size: few; d_call: .; cdr3_nt: TGCGCCAGCAGCTTGAAGGGTGAGGGCACTGAAGCTTTCTTT; cdr3_aa: CASSLKGEGTEAFF
v_call: TRBV12-3/TRBV12-4; j_call: TRBJ2-7; clone_size: few; d_call: .; cdr3_nt: TGTGCCAGCAGTTTATCAGGGATAGCCGAGCAGTACTTC; cdr3_aa: CASSLSGIAEQYF
v_call: TRBV27; j_call: TRBJ1-6; clone_size: few; d_call: TRBD1; cdr3_nt: TGTGCCAGCACCGGACAGGGTTATTCACCCCTCCACTTT; cdr3_aa: CASTGQGYSPLHF
v_call: TRBV12-3/TRBV12-4; j_call: TRBJ2-2; clone_size: few; d_call: .; cdr3_nt: TGTGCCAGCAGGTTCGGAGAAGCCGGGGAGCTGTTTTTT; cdr3_aa: CASRFGEAGELFF
v_call: TRBV2; j_call: TRBJ1-1; clone_size: .; d_call: .; cdr3_nt: TGTGCGCTGACGGGGTTGGGCACTGAAGCTTTCTTT; cdr3_aa: CALTGLGTEAFF
v_call: TRBV9; j_call: TRBJ2-5; clone_size: .; d_call: .; cdr3_nt: TGTGCCAGCAGCCCCGGGGGCCGGGCGAGCGAGACCCAGTACTTC; cdr3_aa: CASSPGGRASETQYF
v_call: TRBV6-2/TRBV6-3; j_call: TRBJ2-5; clone_size: few; d_call: TRBD2; cdr3_nt: TGTGCCAGCAGTTTTGGACTAGCGGCGTACATGGAGACCCAGTACTTC; cdr3_aa: CASSFGLAAYMETQYF
v_call: TRBV5-1; j_call: TRBJ1-3; clone_size: few; d_call: .; cdr3_nt: TGCGCCAGCAGCTTAGACAGCCCTCGCTCTGGAAACACCATATATTTT; cdr3_aa: CASSLDSPRSGNTIYF
v_call: TRBV11-2; j_call: TRBJ1-6; clone_size: .; d_call: .; cdr3_nt: TGTGCCAGCAGCTACCGACGGGATAATTCACCCCTCCACTTT; cdr3_aa: CASSYRRDNSPLHF
v_call: TRBV7-9; j_call: TRBJ1-1; clone_size: .; d_call: .; cdr3_nt: TGTGCCAGCAGCTCCCCGACAGGAGTCATGATGAACACTGAAGCTTTCTTT; cdr3_aa: CASSSPTGVMMNTEAFF
v_call: TRBV6-5; j_call: TRBJ1-6; clone_size: .; d_call: .; cdr3_nt: TGTGCCAGCAGTTACTGGAGCTCTAATTCACCCCTCCACTTT; cdr3_aa: CASSYWSSNSPLHF
v_call: TRBV7-8; j_call: TRBJ2-1; clone_size: .; d_call: TRBD2; cdr3_nt: TGTGCCAGCAGCTTAGCGCGGGTGCGGGGGGGCAGTGAGCAGTTCTTC; cdr3_aa: CASSLARVRGGSEQFF
v_call: TRBV2; j_call: TRBJ1-5; clone_size: many; d_call: .; cdr3_nt: TGTGCCAGCAGTAAGAGTACGGTTAGCAATCAGCCCCAGCATTTT; cdr3_aa: CASSKSTVSNQPQHF
v_call: TRBV6-6; j_call: TRBJ1-5; clone_size: .; d_call: .; cdr3_nt: TGTGCCACCTCGTCGGCCCAGGGTGATCAGCCCCAGCATTTT; cdr3_aa: CATSSAQGDQPQHF